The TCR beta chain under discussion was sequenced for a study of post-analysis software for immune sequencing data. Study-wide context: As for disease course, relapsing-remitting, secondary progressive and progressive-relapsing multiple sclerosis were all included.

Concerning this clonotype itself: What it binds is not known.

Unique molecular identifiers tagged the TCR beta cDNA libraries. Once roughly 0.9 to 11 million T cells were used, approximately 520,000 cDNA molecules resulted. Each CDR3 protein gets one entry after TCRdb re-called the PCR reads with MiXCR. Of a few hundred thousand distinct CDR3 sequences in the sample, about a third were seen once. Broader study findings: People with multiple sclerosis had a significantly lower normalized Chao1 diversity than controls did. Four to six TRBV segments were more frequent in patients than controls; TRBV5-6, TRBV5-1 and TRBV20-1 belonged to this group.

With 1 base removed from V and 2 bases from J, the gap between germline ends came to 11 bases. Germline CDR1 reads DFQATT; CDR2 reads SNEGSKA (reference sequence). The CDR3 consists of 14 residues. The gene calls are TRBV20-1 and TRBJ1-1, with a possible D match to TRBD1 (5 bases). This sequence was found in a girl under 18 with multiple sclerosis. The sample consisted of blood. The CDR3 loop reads CSARVQGPNTEAFF. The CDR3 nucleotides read TGCAGTGCTAGAGTTCAGGGACCAAACACTGAAGCTTTCTTT.